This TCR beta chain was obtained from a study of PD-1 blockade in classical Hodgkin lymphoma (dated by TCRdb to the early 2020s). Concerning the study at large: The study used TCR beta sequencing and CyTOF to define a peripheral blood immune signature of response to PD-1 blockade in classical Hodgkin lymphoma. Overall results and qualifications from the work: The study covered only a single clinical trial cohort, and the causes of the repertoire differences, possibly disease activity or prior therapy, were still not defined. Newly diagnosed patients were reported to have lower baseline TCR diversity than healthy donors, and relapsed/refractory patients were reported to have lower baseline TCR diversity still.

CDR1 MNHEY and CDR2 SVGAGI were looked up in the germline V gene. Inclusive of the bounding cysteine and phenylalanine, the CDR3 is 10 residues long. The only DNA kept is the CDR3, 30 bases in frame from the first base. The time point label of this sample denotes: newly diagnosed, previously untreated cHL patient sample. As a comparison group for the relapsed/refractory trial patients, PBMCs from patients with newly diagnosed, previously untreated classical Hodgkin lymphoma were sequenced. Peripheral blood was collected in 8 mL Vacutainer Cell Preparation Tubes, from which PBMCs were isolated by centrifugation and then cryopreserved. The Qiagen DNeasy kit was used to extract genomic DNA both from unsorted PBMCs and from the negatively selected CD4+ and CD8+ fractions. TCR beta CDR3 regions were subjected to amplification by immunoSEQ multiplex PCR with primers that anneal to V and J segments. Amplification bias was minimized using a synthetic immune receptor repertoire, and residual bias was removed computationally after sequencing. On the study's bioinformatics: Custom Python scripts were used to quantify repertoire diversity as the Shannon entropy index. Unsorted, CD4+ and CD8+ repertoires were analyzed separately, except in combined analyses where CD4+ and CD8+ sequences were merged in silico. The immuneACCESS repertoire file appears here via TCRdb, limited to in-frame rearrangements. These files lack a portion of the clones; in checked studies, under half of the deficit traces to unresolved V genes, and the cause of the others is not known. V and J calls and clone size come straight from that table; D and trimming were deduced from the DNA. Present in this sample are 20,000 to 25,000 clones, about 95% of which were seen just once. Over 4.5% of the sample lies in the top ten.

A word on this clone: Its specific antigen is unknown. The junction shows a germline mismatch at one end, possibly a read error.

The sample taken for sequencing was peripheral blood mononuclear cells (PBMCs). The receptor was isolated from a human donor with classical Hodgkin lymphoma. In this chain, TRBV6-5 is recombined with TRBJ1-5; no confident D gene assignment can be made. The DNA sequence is TGTGCCAGCAGTGAGGGCGGGGTCGTCTTT. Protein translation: CASSEGGVVF.